The next 28 T cell receptor beta chains were all read from a single sample in a study of T cell responses to AZD1222 COVID-19 vaccine. The repertoire was sequenced with immunoSEQ multiplex PCR; TCRdb's copy has only in-frame clones and lacks some. The profile shows 150,000 or so clones, roughly 94% of them singletons. Sequenced material: peripheral blood, taken on day 0 of AZD1222 vaccination. These receptors all stem from an adult in good health.

This chain links TRBV6-5 with TRBJ1-3; 8 positions agree with TRBD1. The V gene end was trimmed by 6 bases and the J gene end by 4 bases; junction bases not matched to a gene: 8. The germline V gene has CDR1 MNHEY and CDR2 SVGAGI. The CDR3 length is 15 residues. The DNA for the CDR3 is TGTGCCAGCAGCCAGGGGGCCGCGGGAGGAAACACCATATATTTT. Amino acids: CASSQGAAGGNTIYF.

The chain combines TRBV28 with TRBJ2-3; no clear D gene. Trimming cost V 5 bases and J 0 bases, with 9 bases left between them. The V gene's germline CDR1 is MDHEN and CDR2 SYDVKM. The CDR3 extends over 14 amino acids. CDR3 in DNA: TGTGCCAGCAGTCATTTTAGGAGCACAGATACGCAGTATTTT. Its protein is CASSHFRSTDTQYF.

The chain links TRBV3-1 (or the pseudogene TRBV3-2) to TRBJ2-3; 10 bases line up with TRBD2. Germline V gives CDR1 LGHDT, CDR2 YNNKEL (reference sequence). The V and J ends lost 5 bases and 7 bases, in that order; junction bases with no gene match: 18. The length of the CDR3 is 18 residues. The CDR3 DNA is TGTGCCAGCAGCAACAGGGATCAGCGGGGGGGGCCGCACTATACGCAGTATTTT. It specifies CASSNRDQRGGPHYTQYF.

This clone was counted once. V is TRBV5-5 and J is TRBJ2-5, with D uncertain. The ends were cut back, 5 bases at V and 5 bases at J, with 10 bases in the middle. Germline V gives CDR1 SGHKS, CDR2 YYEKEE (reference sequence). The CDR3 extends over 12 amino acids. The CDR3 protein is CASRTNSETQYF. The CDR3 bases are TGTGCCAGCAGAACCAACTCGGAGACCCAGTACTTC.

A few counts support this clone. This rearrangement joins TRBV11-1 to TRBJ2-1; D possibly uses TRBD1 or TRBD2 (5 bases each). The CDR3 has 15 amino acids. Germline V gives CDR1 SGHAT, CDR2 FQDESV (reference sequence). Deletions cut 8 bases from V and 7 bases from J, with 21 bases between. CDR3 nucleotides: TGTGCCAGCGAAGGGGACGGCCAAATTCGGAATGAGCAGTTCTTC. This gives the protein CASEGDGQIRNEQFF.

The CDR3 bases are TGTGCCAGCAGCTTATTGGATCTGCGTCTGTTTTTT. Residues: CASSLLDLRLFF. The rearrangement uses TRBV7-9 and TRBJ2-2; no clear D. Germline CDR1 reads SEHNR; CDR2 reads FQNEAQ (reference sequence). The CDR3 runs 12 residues. V was cut by 2 bases and J by 14 bases, with 12 bases left in between.

V and J are TRBV5-1 and TRBJ2-1, with 8 bases that match TRBD2. This CDR3 comprises 15 residues. Germline CDR1 SGHRS, CDR2 YFSETQ. J was trimmed by 7 bases and V by 3 bases; bases with no gene match: 9. CDR3 amino acids: CASSSLGLAVNEQFF. CDR3 bases: TGCGCCAGCAGCTCGCTTGGACTAGCAGTAAATGAGCAGTTCTTC.

This sequence joins TRBV11-2 and TRBJ2-2; no clear D. Trimming took 3 bases from V and 1 from J, leaving 6 bases between them. The germline CDR1 and CDR2 sequences are SGHAT and FQNNGV. This CDR3 has 14 residues. The CDR3 here is CASSLFENTGELFF. CDR3 DNA: TGTGCCAGCAGCTTGTTCGAGAACACCGGGGAGCTGTTTTTT.

The rearrangement links TRBV19 to TRBJ1-5; perhaps TRBD1 as D (6 bases). V lost 7 bases to trimming and J lost 0 bases, with 19 bases between them. Germline values: CDR1 LNHDA, CDR2 SQIVND (reference sequence). There are 17 residues in the CDR3. In DNA form, the CDR3 reads TGTGCCAGTACCCCCATGGGGGGGGCCTATAGCAATCAGCCCCAGCATTTT. This translates into CASTPMGGAYSNQPQHF.

J is TRBJ2-2 and V is TRBV6-5, with 8 bases fitting TRBD2. The CDR3 is 15 amino acids. Germline-derived CDR1 and CDR2 are MNHEY and SVGAGI. V gave up 7 bases and J gave up 5 bases; unmatched junction bases: 9. The CDR3 reads CASTPPGGETGELFF. The CDR3 DNA follows: TGTGCCAGCACCCCACCCGGGGGGGAGACCGGGGAGCTGTTTTTT.

The chain uses TRBV29-1 and TRBJ2-6; 9 bases are a match to TRBD1. The CDR3 runs 16 residues. CDR1 is SQVTM and CDR2 is ANQGSEA in the germline V gene. V shed 7 bases, J shed 0 bases, and the junction held 7 bases outside the gene matches. CDR3 protein: CSAAGQGSSGANVLTF. In DNA, the CDR3 is TGCAGCGCAGCGGGACAGGGAAGCTCTGGGGCCAACGTCCTGACTTTC.

The chain carries TRBV3-1 (or the pseudogene TRBV3-2) and TRBJ1-4, with D possibly TRBD1 on 6 matching bases. Germline V gene lookup returns CDR1 LGHDT and CDR2 YNNKEL (reference sequence). This CDR3 comprises 16 residues. Trimming removed 5 bases from V and 7 bases from J, with 20 bases in between. The CDR3 loop is CASSYKSRGIGEKLFF. Written as DNA, the CDR3 is TGTGCCAGCAGCTACAAGAGCAGGGGAATAGGTGAAAAACTGTTTTTT.

This clone was picked up one time. The chain employs TRBV30 and TRBJ1-5; D is possibly TRBD1 (5 bases). V was shortened by 2 bases and J by 7 bases, with 15 bases between the two germline ends. Germline CDR1 and CDR2: GTSNPN and SVGIG (reference sequence). CDR3 length: 14 amino acids. The DNA for the CDR3 is TGTGCCTGGAGTTGGGGTCAGGGAACCCAGCCCCAGCATTTT. As protein: CAWSWGQGTQPQHF.

V and J are TRBV5-5 and TRBJ1-5; D may be TRBD1 (5 bases). Deletions cut 3 bases from V and 7 bases from J, with 14 bases between. In germline, CDR1 is SGHKS, CDR2 YYEKEE (reference sequence). This CDR3 has 14 amino acids. DNA of the CDR3: TGTGCCAGCAGCTCCTTAGGACAAAGGCAGCCCCAGCATTTT. Translated: CASSSLGQRQPQHF.

The V call is TRBV7-2, the J call TRBJ2-5; 8 positions match TRBD1. The CDR3 has 15 amino acids. V trimming: 3 bases; J trimming: 4 bases; junction bases outside the gene matches: 7. CDR1 is SGHTA, CDR2 FQGNSA, per germline. The CDR3, as DNA: TGTGCCAGCAGCTTGACGGACAGGGCCAGAGAGACCCAGTACTTC. It is translated as CASSLTDRARETQYF.

Concerning this clone: Other DNA sequences in this specimen translate into the identical CDR3. The J gene is TRBJ1-1, the V gene TRBV19; D call uncertain. The ends were cut back, 5 bases at V and 3 bases at J, with 10 bases in the middle. Germline loops: CDR1 LNHDA, CDR2 SQIVND (reference sequence). The CDR3 has 13 residues. The CDR3 sequence is CASSVKGDTEAFF. For the CDR3, the DNA is TGTGCCAGTAGTGTGAAGGGAGACACTGAAGCTTTCTTT. The full variable domain, rest sourced from reference TRBV19 and TRBJ1-1, is DGGITQSPKYLFRKEGQNVTLSCEQNLNHDAMYWYRQDPGQGLRLIYYSQIVNDFQKGDIAEGYSVSREKKESFPLTVTSAQKNPTAFYLCASSVKGDTEAFFGQGTRLTVV.

This chain links TRBV10-2 with TRBJ2-5; 8 positions match TRBD2. The CDR3 has 15 residues. V lost 3 bases to trimming and J lost 2 bases; unmatched junction nucleotides: 5. Germline-derived CDR1 and CDR2 are WSHSY and SAAADI. The DNA of the CDR3 is TGCGCCAGCAGTGAACCGGGAGGGACGCAAGAGACCCAGTACTTC. It is translated as CASSEPGGTQETQYF.

The gene calls are TRBV10-2 and TRBJ2-2, with a possible D match to TRBD2 (5 bases). The length of the CDR3 is 13 residues. Germline values: CDR1 WSHSY, CDR2 SAAADI. The V end lost 6 bases, the J end lost 5 bases, and 10 bases lay between the germline ends. Written as DNA, the CDR3 is TGCGCCAGCAGGACTACTTTAACCGGGGAGCTGTTTTTT. Its translation: CASRTTLTGELFF.

This chain uses TRBV3-1 (or the pseudogene TRBV3-2) with TRBJ1-2; D unresolved. Germline values: CDR1 LGHDT, CDR2 YNNKEL (reference sequence). The length of the CDR3 is 22 residues. Deletions cut 1 base from V and 5 bases from J, with 35 bases between. The CDR3 DNA reads TGTGCCAGCAGCCAAGTCGTTCCGAGCCCCGCCGGAATTTACCCAGTACCTTATGGCTACACCTTC. Its translation: CASSQVVPSPAGIYPVPYGYTF.

The chain recombines TRBV18 with TRBJ2-6; 10 nucleotides line up with TRBD1. The CDR3 has 18 amino acids. V gave up 1 base and J gave up 2 bases; unmatched junction bases: 5. Germline CDR1 is KGHSH and CDR2 is LQKENI. CDR3 residues: CASSPRRTGGAGANVLTF. The CDR3 DNA reads TGTGCCAGCTCACCACGTAGGACAGGGGGGGCTGGGGCCAACGTCCTGACTTTC.

The chain employs TRBV6-6 and TRBJ2-7, with 7 bases lining up with TRBD1. The germline gives CDR1 MNHNY, CDR2 SVGAGI (reference sequence). Trimming took 3 bases from V and 2 from J; bases not matched to a gene: 10. This CDR3 has 16 residues. This CDR3 reads CASSYVPQGRPYEQYF. CDR3 nucleotide sequence: TGTGCCAGCAGTTATGTCCCACAGGGGAGACCCTACGAGCAGTACTTC.

The chain carries TRBV13 and TRBJ2-7; D is unresolved. V was trimmed by 2 bases and J by 0 bases, leaving 5 bases between them. Germline V CDR1 and CDR2: PRHDT, FYEKMQ (reference sequence). The CDR3 length is 13 residues. CDR3 sequence reads: CASSLLSSYEQYF. The CDR3 nucleotides read TGTGCCAGCAGCTTACTCAGCTCCTACGAGCAGTACTTC. The full variable domain, completed using reference TRBV13 and TRBJ2-7, is AAGVIQSPRHLIKEKRETATLKCYPIPRHDTVYWYQQGPGQDPQFLISFYEKMQSDKGSIPDRFSAQQFSDYHSELNMSSLELGDSALYFCASSLLSSYEQYFGPGTRLTVT.

This sequence joins TRBV2 and TRBJ2-2; D gene uncertain. Germline-derived CDR1 and CDR2 are SNHLY and FYNNEI. The CDR3 runs 13 residues. V lost 6 bases and J lost 1, with 6 bases in between. The CDR3 here is CASSPGNTGELFF. The CDR3 DNA reads TGTGCCAGCAGCCCCGGGAACACCGGGGAGCTGTTTTTT.

This clone was observed a single time. This chain uses TRBV15 with TRBJ2-2; D call uncertain. Germline lookup yields CDR1 LNHNV and CDR2 YYDKDF (reference sequence). V gave up 6 bases and J gave up 5 bases, with 10 bases separating them. The CDR3 loop spans 13 amino acids. The CDR3 nucleotides read TGTGCCACCAGTCAGACCGGGACCGGGGAGCTGTTTTTT. This gives the protein CATSQTGTGELFF.

The V and J genes are TRBV19 and TRBJ1-6, with 7 bases fitting TRBD1. Germline V lookup: CDR1 LNHDA, CDR2 SQIVND (reference sequence). V was clipped by 6 bases and J by 0 bases; unmatched bases: 8. The CDR3 is made up of 17 amino acids. Here the CDR3 reads CASRRLGDSSYNSPLHF. Written as DNA, the CDR3 is TGTGCCAGTAGAAGATTGGGGGACAGCTCCTATAATTCACCCCTCCACTTT.

V is TRBV20-1 and J is TRBJ2-7; TRBD2 matches at 7 bases. V lost 3 bases and J lost 6; bases outside the gene matches: 14. CDR1 and CDR2 (germline): DFQATT, SNEGSKA (reference sequence). CDR3 length: 15 amino acids. CDR3 residues: CSASHQATSSSEQYF. CDR3 DNA: TGCAGTGCTAGTCATCAGGCGACTAGCTCTTCCGAGCAGTACTTC.

CDR3 in DNA: TGTGCCACCAGTGGCGGGGACTATAGCACAGATACGCAGTATTTT. Protein product: CATSGGDYSTDTQYF. The rearrangement links TRBV24-1 to TRBJ2-3; 7 bases line up with TRBD2. From germline, CDR1 is KGHDR and CDR2 SFDVKD. Trimming cost V 5 bases and J 0 bases; bases outside gene matches: 4. The CDR3 runs to 15 residues.

The chain carries TRBV30 and TRBJ1-1; 8 bases fit TRBD1. The ends lost 4 bases at V and 4 bases at J; junction bases unmatched: 2. The CDR3 contains 12 residues. Germline values: CDR1 GTSNPN, CDR2 SVGIG (reference sequence). CDR3 amino acids: CAWTTGGTEAFF. The CDR3 coding sequence is TGTGCCTGGACTACAGGGGGCACTGAAGCTTTCTTT.